This entry concerns a single TCR beta chain. Its antigen is undetermined. The data were taken from a study of cytomegalovirus exposure and HLA in healthy donors. Whole-study results and caveats: In an earlier analysis, most TCR beta V segments were productive about 87% or about 30% of the time. Later analysis identified a missense DCLRE1C variant that was linked to TCR beta V- and J-gene trimming. The classifier reportedly diagnosed cytomegalovirus status with high sensitivity and specificity.

13 Jbeta primers and 60 Vbeta primers were used for the PCR. Data came from immunoSEQ multiplex PCR; TCRdb stores just in-frame clones and leaves some out. This table holds 150,000 to 160,000 clones, approximately 80% found once. The CDR3 loop spans 16 amino acids. V dropped 6 bases and J dropped 0; count of bases not matched to a gene: 4. Germline V lookup: CDR1 WSHSY, CDR2 SAAADI. Sequenced input: PBMCs. The chain joins TRBV10-2 to TRBJ2-2, with 10 positions matching TRBD2. This sequence originates from a woman aged 40 to 50 in good health and CMV-seropositive. The CDR3 here is CASSLGLAANTGELFF. The CDR3, as DNA: TGCGCCAGCAGCCTCGGACTAGCGGCGAACACCGGGGAGCTGTTTTTT.